This TCR beta chain was identified during a study of T cell responses to AZD1222 COVID-19 vaccine. The study's findings and limits: Donors, mostly white British, included more females; clonal diversity was possibly underestimated. Only five to seven AZD1222 recipients were seropositive at baseline. Close to half of spike-specific TCRs reportedly recognize unmutated variant regions.

A note on this clone: No antigen is known for it. The junction departs from germline at one end; a sequencing error may be responsible.

CDR3 length: 13 amino acids. Germline lookup yields CDR1 SEHNR and CDR2 FQNEAQ (reference sequence). Second-dose schedules of about 4 or about 12 weeks were combined. Only in-frame clones appear in the TCRdb table, and some are missing; sequencing was by immunoSEQ multiplex PCR. The sample records some 79,000 clones, around 81% being singletons. The clonotype was recovered from an adult who received the AZD1222 COVID-19 vaccine. The sequenced sample was peripheral blood, obtained 28 days after the second AZD1222 dose. The chain is built from TRBV7-9 and TRBJ2-7; D is unresolved. CDR3 DNA: TGTGCCAGCAGCCCCGCCGAGTCCTCCGAGCAGTACTTC. Translation: CASSPAESSEQYF.